The rows below give T cell receptor beta chains drawn from one sample of a study of early T cells in non-severe SARS-CoV-2 infection. Each CDR3 protein is one row after TCRdb ran MiXCR on the 5' RACE reads. The repertoire holds 95,000 to 120,000 distinct CDR3 sequences, with about 12% as singletons. Sequenced: whole blood. Every receptor here comes from an adult who was a healthcare worker with PCR-confirmed SARS-CoV-2 infection or an uninfected control (not recorded which). Each CDR3 is given with its conserved first and last residue. The order of the fields is CDR3 DNA, CDR3 protein, clone size, CDR3 length, J gene, D gene, V gene. The D gene is left open where the match is weak. Some rows have no size entry. The others give once, few or many, or a class for an expanded clone.

cdr3_nt: TGTGCCAGCAGCCAAGTTTCCTCCTGGGAGTTAGAGGACTATGGCTACACCTTC
cdr3_aa: CASSQVSSWELEDYGYTF
clone_size: -
cdr3_length: 18
j_call: TRBJ1-2
d_call: -
v_call: TRBV3-1

cdr3_nt: TGTGCCAGCACCCCCCCCGGGGGGTACGAGCAGTACTTC
cdr3_aa: CASTPPGGYEQYF
clone_size: few
cdr3_length: 13
j_call: TRBJ2-7
d_call: TRBD2
v_call: TRBV12-3/TRBV12-4

cdr3_nt: TGCAGTGCCTCATCACTCAGGGGTCCCTACAATGAGCAGTTCTTC
cdr3_aa: CSASSLRGPYNEQFF
clone_size: many
cdr3_length: 15
j_call: TRBJ2-1
d_call: -
v_call: TRBV20-1

cdr3_nt: TGTGCCAGCAGCTTGGGTCAGAATGAAAAACTGTTTTTT
cdr3_aa: CASSLGQNEKLFF
clone_size: many
cdr3_length: 13
j_call: TRBJ1-4
d_call: -
v_call: TRBV5-4

cdr3_nt: TGTGCCAGCAGTTTACCACTTTCTGAAGCTTTCTTT
cdr3_aa: CASSLPLSEAFF
clone_size: -
cdr3_length: 12
j_call: TRBJ1-1
d_call: -
v_call: TRBV28

cdr3_nt: TGCAGTGCTAGAGATCGGTCGGGTCCCTCTGGAAACACCATATATTTT
cdr3_aa: CSARDRSGPSGNTIYF
clone_size: few
cdr3_length: 16
j_call: TRBJ1-3
d_call: -
v_call: TRBV20-1

cdr3_nt: TGTGCCAGCAGCTTCTTGTCGGTCGCGGGAGAAACCTACAATGAGCAGTTCTTC
cdr3_aa: CASSFLSVAGETYNEQFF
clone_size: -
cdr3_length: 18
j_call: TRBJ2-1
d_call: TRBD2
v_call: TRBV11-2

cdr3_nt: TGTGCCAGCAGCCCCTGGGGGGTTTTGAGCACTGAAGCTTTCTTT
cdr3_aa: CASSPWGVLSTEAFF
clone_size: -
cdr3_length: 15
j_call: TRBJ1-1
d_call: -
v_call: TRBV3-1

cdr3_nt: TGCGCCAGCAGCCAAGCGGTAGCGTCGGGACTAAACATTCAGTACTTC
cdr3_aa: CASSQAVASGLNIQYF
clone_size: many
cdr3_length: 16
j_call: TRBJ2-4
d_call: -
v_call: TRBV4-1

cdr3_nt: TGTGCCAGCATGGGGCAGGGCAGGCAGCCCCAGCATTTT
cdr3_aa: CASMGQGRQPQHF
clone_size: -
cdr3_length: 13
j_call: TRBJ1-5
d_call: -
v_call: TRBV12-3/TRBV12-4

cdr3_nt: TGTGCCAGCAGTGCGGACAGATACAATGAGCAGTTCTTC
cdr3_aa: CASSADRYNEQFF
clone_size: few
cdr3_length: 13
j_call: TRBJ2-1
d_call: -
v_call: TRBV6-5

cdr3_nt: TGTGCCAGCAGCTTCAGTCTCCCGACTAGCGGGGCATACAATGAGCAGTTCTTC
cdr3_aa: CASSFSLPTSGAYNEQFF
clone_size: few
cdr3_length: 18
j_call: TRBJ2-1
d_call: TRBD2
v_call: TRBV7-6

cdr3_nt: TGCAGCGCACAGACAGGCAATCAGCCCCAGCATTTT
cdr3_aa: CSAQTGNQPQHF
clone_size: -
cdr3_length: 12
j_call: TRBJ1-5
d_call: -
v_call: TRBV29-1

cdr3_nt: TGCAGCGTTGACCTTAGCGGGGGAGAGCAGTACTTC
cdr3_aa: CSVDLSGGEQYF
clone_size: -
cdr3_length: 12
j_call: TRBJ2-7
d_call: TRBD2
v_call: TRBV29-1

cdr3_nt: TGCAGTGCCATCCAAGGCAATACGCAGTATTTT
cdr3_aa: CSAIQGNTQYF
clone_size: once
cdr3_length: 11
j_call: TRBJ2-3
d_call: -
v_call: TRBV20-1

cdr3_nt: TGTGCCAGCGGCAGCCGGAACTCTTTCACTGAAGCTTTCTTT
cdr3_aa: CASGSRNSFTEAFF
clone_size: many
cdr3_length: 14
j_call: TRBJ1-1
d_call: -
v_call: TRBV3-1

cdr3_nt: TGTGCCAGCAGTACCTGGGGGGAGGGGTCTGGCTACACCTTC
cdr3_aa: CASSTWGEGSGYTF
clone_size: many
cdr3_length: 14
j_call: TRBJ1-2
d_call: -
v_call: TRBV25-1

cdr3_nt: TGTGCCAGCAGCCTTGGCGTATATGGCTACACCTTC
cdr3_aa: CASSLGVYGYTF
clone_size: few
cdr3_length: 12
j_call: TRBJ1-2
d_call: -
v_call: TRBV25-1